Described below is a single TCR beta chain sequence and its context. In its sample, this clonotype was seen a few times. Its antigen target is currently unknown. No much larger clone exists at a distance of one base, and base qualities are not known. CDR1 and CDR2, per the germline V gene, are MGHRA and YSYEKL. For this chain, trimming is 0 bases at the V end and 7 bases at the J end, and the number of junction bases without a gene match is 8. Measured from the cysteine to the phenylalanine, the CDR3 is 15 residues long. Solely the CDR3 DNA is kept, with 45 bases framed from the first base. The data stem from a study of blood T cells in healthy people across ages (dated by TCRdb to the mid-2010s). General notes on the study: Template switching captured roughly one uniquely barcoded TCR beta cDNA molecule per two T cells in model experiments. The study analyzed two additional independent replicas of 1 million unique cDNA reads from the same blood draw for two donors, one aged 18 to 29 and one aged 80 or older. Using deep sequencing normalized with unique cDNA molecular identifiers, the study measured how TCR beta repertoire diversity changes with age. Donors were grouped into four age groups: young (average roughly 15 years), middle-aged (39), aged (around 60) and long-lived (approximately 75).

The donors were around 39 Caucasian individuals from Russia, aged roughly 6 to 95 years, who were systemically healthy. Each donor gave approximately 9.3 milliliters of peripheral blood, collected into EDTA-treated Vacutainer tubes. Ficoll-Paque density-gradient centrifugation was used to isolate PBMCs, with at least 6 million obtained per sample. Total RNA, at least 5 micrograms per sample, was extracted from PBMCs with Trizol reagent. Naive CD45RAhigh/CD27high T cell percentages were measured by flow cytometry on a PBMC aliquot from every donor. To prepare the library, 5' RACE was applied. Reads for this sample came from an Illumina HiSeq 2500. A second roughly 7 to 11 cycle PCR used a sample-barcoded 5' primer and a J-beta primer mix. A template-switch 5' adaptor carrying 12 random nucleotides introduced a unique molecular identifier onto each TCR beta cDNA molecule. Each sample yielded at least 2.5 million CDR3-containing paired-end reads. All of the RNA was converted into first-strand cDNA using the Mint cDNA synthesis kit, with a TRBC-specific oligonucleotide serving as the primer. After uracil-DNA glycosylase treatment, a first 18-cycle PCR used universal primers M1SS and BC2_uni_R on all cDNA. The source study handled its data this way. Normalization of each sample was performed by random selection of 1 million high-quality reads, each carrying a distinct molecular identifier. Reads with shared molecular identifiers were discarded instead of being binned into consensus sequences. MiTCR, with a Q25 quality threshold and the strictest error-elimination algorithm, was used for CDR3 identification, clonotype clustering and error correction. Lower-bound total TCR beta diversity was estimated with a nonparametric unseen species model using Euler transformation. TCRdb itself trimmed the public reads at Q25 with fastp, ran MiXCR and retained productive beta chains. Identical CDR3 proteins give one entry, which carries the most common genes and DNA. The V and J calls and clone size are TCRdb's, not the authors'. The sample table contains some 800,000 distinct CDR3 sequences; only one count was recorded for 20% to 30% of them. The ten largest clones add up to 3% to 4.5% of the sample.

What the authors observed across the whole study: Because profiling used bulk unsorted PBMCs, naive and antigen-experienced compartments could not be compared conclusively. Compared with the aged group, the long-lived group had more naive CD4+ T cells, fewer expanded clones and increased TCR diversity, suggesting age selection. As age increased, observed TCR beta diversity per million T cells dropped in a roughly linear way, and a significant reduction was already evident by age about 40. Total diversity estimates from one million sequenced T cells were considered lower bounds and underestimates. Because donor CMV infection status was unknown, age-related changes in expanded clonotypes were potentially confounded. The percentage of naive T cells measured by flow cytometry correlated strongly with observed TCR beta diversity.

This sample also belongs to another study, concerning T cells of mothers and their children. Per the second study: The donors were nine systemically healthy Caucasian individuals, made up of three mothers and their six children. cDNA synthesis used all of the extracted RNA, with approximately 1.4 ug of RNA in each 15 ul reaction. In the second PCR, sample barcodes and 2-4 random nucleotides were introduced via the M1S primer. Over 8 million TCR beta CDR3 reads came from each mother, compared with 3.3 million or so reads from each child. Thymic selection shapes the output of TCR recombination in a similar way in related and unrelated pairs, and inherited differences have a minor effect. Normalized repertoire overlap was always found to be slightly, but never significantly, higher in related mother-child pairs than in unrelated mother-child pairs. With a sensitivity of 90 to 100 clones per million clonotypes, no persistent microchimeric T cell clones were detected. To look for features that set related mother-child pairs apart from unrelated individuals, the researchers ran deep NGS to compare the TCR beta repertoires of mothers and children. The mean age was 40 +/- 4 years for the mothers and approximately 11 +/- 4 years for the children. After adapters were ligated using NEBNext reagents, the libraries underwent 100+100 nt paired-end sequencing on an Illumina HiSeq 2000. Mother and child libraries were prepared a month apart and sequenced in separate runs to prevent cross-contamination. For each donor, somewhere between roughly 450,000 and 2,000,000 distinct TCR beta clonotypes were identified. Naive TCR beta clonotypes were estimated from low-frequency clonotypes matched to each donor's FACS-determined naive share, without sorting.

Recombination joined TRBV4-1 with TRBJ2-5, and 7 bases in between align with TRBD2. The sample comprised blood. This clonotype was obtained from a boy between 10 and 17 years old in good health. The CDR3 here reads CASSQDTGTGGTQYF. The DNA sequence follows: TGCGCCAGCAGCCAAGATACTGGAACGGGAGGGACCCAGTACTTC.